Presented here are 15 T cell receptor beta chains from one specimen sequenced in a study of human T cells and chemical hapten exposure. Time point defined: patch test 2, 6 weeks after DPC sensitization. Noted treatment: therapeutic diphenylcyclopropenone sensitization with weekly scalp DPC. TCRdb analysed the RACE reads with MiXCR anew, one entry per CDR3 protein. The table shows about 69,000 distinct CDR3 sequences, with 10% occurring only once. The starting material was whole blood, obtained in connection with sensitization to the hapten diphenylcyclopropenone (DPC). The receptors were sampled from a woman in her forties or fifties with alopecia areata. Some clones in this sample may be carry-over from other donors' samples.

The chain uses TRBV14 and TRBJ1-1; possibly TRBD1 for D (5 bases). The V end lost 4 bases, the J end lost 0 bases, and 12 bases lay between the germline ends. The CDR3 is 15 residues long. In germline, CDR1 is SGHDN, CDR2 FVKESK. The CDR3 DNA is TGTGCCAGCAGCCGGTCACAGGCCCTGAACACTGAAGCTTTCTTT. It encodes CASSRSQALNTEAFF.

This clonotype showed up many times. The rearrangement links TRBV6-5 to TRBJ1-1; weak D call: TRBD1 (6 bases). The CDR3 runs to 14 residues. The germline CDR1 and CDR2 sequences are MNHEY and SVGAGI. The V gene lost 6 bases and the J gene lost 5 bases, with 16 bases spanning the gap. This chain's CDR3 is CASRQGHGTTEAFF. The CDR3 nucleotides are TGTGCCAGCAGGCAGGGGCATGGAACAACTGAAGCTTTCTTT.

This clonotype appeared a few times. V is TRBV15 and J is TRBJ1-1; D is uncertain. The V end lost 0 bases, the J end lost 4 bases, and 12 bases lay between the germline ends. The CDR3 has 15 amino acids. Germline-derived CDR1 and CDR2 are LNHNV and YYDKDF (reference sequence). CDR3 DNA: TGTGCCACCAGCAGAGATCCCAGGACGGGCACTGAAGCTTTCTTT. It codes for CATSRDPRTGTEAFF.

The rearrangement joins TRBV29-1 to TRBJ2-7, with 7 positions matching TRBD1. The CDR3 is made up of 12 amino acids. With V trimmed by 7 bases and J by 2 bases, 5 bases remained unmatched. Germline CDR1 reads SQVTM; CDR2 reads ANQGSEA. The CDR3 nucleotides are TGCAGCGGAAAGACAGGGACCTACGAGCAGTACTTC. This sequence encodes CSGKTGTYEQYF.

This clonotype occurred many times. This rearrangement joins TRBV20-1 to TRBJ2-3; D call uncertain. This CDR3 region has 11 residues. With 5 bases removed from V and 3 bases from J, the gap between germline ends came to 6 bases. CDR1 is DFQATT, CDR2 SNEGSKA, per germline (reference sequence). The CDR3 region is CSAGVTDTQYF. The CDR3 nucleotides are TGCAGTGCTGGGGTAACAGATACGCAGTATTTT.

This clonotype was detected ten times or more. The genes are TRBV7-9 and TRBJ1-2; 10 nucleotides match TRBD1. Germline lookup yields CDR1 SEHNR and CDR2 FQNEAQ (reference sequence). The ends lost 4 bases at V and 4 bases at J; junction bases unmatched: 6. CDR3 length: 15 amino acids. The CDR3 coding sequence is TGTGCCAGCAGCTCTGAAGACAGGGGGCCCTATGGCTACACCTTC. It yields the protein CASSSEDRGPYGYTF.

This clonotype was observed many times. The chain couples TRBV20-1 to TRBJ2-5; TRBD1 agrees at 8 bases. Trimming removed 3 bases from V and 5 bases from J; junction bases left unmatched: 8. Germline V gives CDR1 DFQATT, CDR2 SNEGSKA (reference sequence). CDR3 length: 14 amino acids. The CDR3 DNA reads TGCAGTGCTAGGGGGGCAGGGGGCGATGAGACCCAGTACTTC. This codes for CSARGAGGDETQYF.

Details on this clonotype: This may be a read error: a much more frequent sequence differs by one nucleotide. The rearrangement joins TRBV11-1 to TRBJ1-1; a possible D gene is TRBD1 (6 bases). Germline V gene lookup returns CDR1 SGHAT and CDR2 FQDESV (reference sequence). The CDR3 contains 14 residues. The CDR3: CVSSLQGGNTEAFF. The DNA for the CDR3 is TGTGTCAGCAGCCTACAGGGAGGTAACACTGAAGCTTTCTTT.

The chain is built from TRBV2 and TRBJ2-1; 10 positions match TRBD2. This CDR3 has 14 residues. Germline CDR1 SNHLY, CDR2 FYNNEI. Trimming cost V 9 bases and J 7 bases; bases outside gene matches: 9. Written as DNA, the CDR3 is TGTGCCAGTACAGGACTAGCGGCGGCGAATGAGCAGTTCTTC. It codes for CASTGLAAANEQFF.

This clonotype was detected ten times or more. The chain recombines TRBV5-1 with TRBJ2-5; 9 nucleotides align to TRBD2. This CDR3 has 15 residues. From germline, CDR1 is SGHRS and CDR2 YFSETQ. The V gene end was trimmed by 0 bases and the J gene end by 7 bases; junction bases not matched to a gene: 7. The CDR3: CASSLAASGIGTQYF. The CDR3 DNA follows: TGCGCCAGCAGCTTGGCCGCTAGCGGGATAGGGACCCAGTACTTC. Combining the CDR3 with reference TRBV5-1 and TRBJ2-5 gives the whole variable domain KAGVTQTPRYLIKTRGQQVTLSCSPISGHRSVSWYQQTPGQGLQFLFEYFSETQRNKGNFPGRFSGRQFSNSRSEMNVSTLELGDSALYLCASSLAASGIGTQYFGPGTRLLVL.

This clonotype was picked up many times. This rearrangement joins TRBV29-1 to TRBJ1-1; no firm D call. Between the trimmed V and J ends, which lost 2 bases and 2 bases, there was a span of 9 bases. Germline V gene lookup returns CDR1 SQVTM and CDR2 ANQGSEA. This CDR3 has 13 residues. The CDR3 nucleotides are TGCAGCGTTGAATCCCCGATCAACACTGAAGCTTTCTTT. It translates to CSVESPINTEAFF.

This clonotype was observed many times. This sequence joins TRBV10-2 and TRBJ1-2; D possibly corresponds to TRBD1 (6 bases). Trimming cost V 10 bases and J 3 bases, with 12 bases left between them. The CDR3 runs 12 residues. CDR1 and CDR2 from the germline V gene are WSHSY and SAAADI. The CDR3 loop is CATGGTHYGYTF. For the CDR3, the DNA is TGCGCCACCGGCGGGACACACTATGGCTACACCTTC.

This clonotype was found many times. The chain couples TRBV18 to TRBJ1-1, with a possible D match to TRBD1 (5 bases). The CDR3 spans 13 residues. Per the germline V gene, CDR1 is KGHSH and CDR2 is LQKENI. Trimming shortened V by 3 bases and J by 6 bases, and 11 bases separated the two germline ends. The CDR3 bases are TGTGCCAGCTCACCTCGACAGACTGCTGAAGCTTTCTTT. Its protein product is CASSPRQTAEAFF.

This clonotype was observed many times. The chain is built from TRBV7-3 and TRBJ2-1; TRBD2 agrees at 8 bases. The J segment lost 6 bases and the V segment lost 2 bases, leaving 9 bases of the junction unmatched. Germline V gene lookup returns CDR1 SGHTA and CDR2 FQGTGA. This CDR3 spans 16 amino acids. CDR3 region: CASSLQAGEFRNEQFF. The CDR3 bases are TGTGCCAGCAGCTTACAAGCGGGAGAATTTCGCAATGAGCAGTTCTTC.

The chain recombines TRBV30 with TRBJ2-2; 8 nucleotides match TRBD1. This CDR3 contains 12 residues. J was trimmed by 6 bases and V by 5 bases; bases with no gene match: 2. Germline V gives CDR1 GTSNPN, CDR2 SVGIG (reference sequence). The CDR3 DNA reads TGTGCCTGGGACAGGGGCGCCGGGGAGCTGTTTTTT. As protein: CAWDRGAGELFF.